This T cell receptor beta chain was identified in a study of T cell responses to AZD1222 COVID-19 vaccine. Points from the study as a whole: As reported, nearly half of all spike-specific TCRs target variant regions that are unmutated.

Using immunoSEQ multiplex PCR, the repertoire was profiled, and TCRdb retains in-frame clones only, with some absent. This table holds approximately 70,000 clones, approximately 90% found once. The germline CDR1 and CDR2 sequences are SGHRS and YFSETQ. V dropped 4 bases and J dropped 1 base, with 18 bases sitting between them. The CDR3 contains 17 residues. Details on this clone: Its matching antigen is unknown.

This sequence was found in an adult who received the MenACWY meningococcal vaccine as a control. The rearrangement uses TRBV5-1 and TRBJ1-5; D possibly corresponds to TRBD1 (5 bases). Sequenced here: peripheral blood, sampled 28 days after the second dose of the MenACWY control vaccine. This chain's CDR3 is CASSRNRTSRSNQPQHF. The CDR3 DNA reads TGCGCCAGCAGCCGAAACAGGACGAGTAGAAGCAATCAGCCCCAGCATTTT.